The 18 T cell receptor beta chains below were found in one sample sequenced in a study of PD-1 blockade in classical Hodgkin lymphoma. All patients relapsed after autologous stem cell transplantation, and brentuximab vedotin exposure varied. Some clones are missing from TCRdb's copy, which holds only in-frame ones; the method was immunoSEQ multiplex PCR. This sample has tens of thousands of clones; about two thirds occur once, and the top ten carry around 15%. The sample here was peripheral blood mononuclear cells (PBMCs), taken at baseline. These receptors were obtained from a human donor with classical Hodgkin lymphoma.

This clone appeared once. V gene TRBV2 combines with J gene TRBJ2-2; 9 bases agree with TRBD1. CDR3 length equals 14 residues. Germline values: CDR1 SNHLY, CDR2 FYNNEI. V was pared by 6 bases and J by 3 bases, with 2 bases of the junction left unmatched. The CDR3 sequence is CASRRTGDTGELFF. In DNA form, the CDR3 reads TGTGCCAGCAGAAGGACAGGGGACACCGGGGAGCTGTTTTTT. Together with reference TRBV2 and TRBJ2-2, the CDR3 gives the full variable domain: EPEVTQTPSHQVTQMGQEVILRCVPISNHLYFYWYRQILGQKVEFLVSFYNNEISEKSEIFDDQFSVERPDGSNFTLKIRSTKLEDSAMYFCASRRTGDTGELFFGEGSRLTVL.

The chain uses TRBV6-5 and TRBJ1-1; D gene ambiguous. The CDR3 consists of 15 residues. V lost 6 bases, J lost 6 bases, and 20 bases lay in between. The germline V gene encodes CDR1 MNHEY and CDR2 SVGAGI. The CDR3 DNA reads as TGTGCCAGCAGAGCGGACTTTACCGTAAGGGCTGAAGCTTTCTTT. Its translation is CASRADFTVRAEAFF.

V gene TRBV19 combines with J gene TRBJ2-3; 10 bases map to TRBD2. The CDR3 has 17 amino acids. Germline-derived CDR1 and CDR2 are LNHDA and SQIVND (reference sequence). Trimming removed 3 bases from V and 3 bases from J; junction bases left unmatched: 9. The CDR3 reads CASSIGVSGGATDTQYF. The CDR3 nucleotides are TGTGCCAGTAGTATCGGGGTGAGCGGGGGGGCTACAGATACGCAGTATTTT. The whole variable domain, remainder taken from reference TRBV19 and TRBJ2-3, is DGGITQSPKYLFRKEGQNVTLSCEQNLNHDAMYWYRQDPGQGLRLIYYSQIVNDFQKGDIAEGYSVSREKKESFPLTVTSAQKNPTAFYLCASSIGVSGGATDTQYFGPGTRLTVL.

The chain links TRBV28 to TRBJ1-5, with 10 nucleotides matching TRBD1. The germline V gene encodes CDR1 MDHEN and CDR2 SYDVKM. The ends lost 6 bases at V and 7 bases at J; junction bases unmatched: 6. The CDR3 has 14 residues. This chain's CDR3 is CASRGTGARQPQHF. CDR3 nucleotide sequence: TGTGCCAGCAGGGGGACAGGGGCGCGCCAGCCCCAGCATTTT. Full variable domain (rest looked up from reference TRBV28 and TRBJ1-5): DVKVTQSSRYLVKRTGEKVFLECVQDMDHENMFWYRQDPGLGLRLIYFSYDVKMKEKGDIPEGYSVSREKKERFSLILESASTNQTSMYLCASRGTGARQPQHFGDGTRLSIL.

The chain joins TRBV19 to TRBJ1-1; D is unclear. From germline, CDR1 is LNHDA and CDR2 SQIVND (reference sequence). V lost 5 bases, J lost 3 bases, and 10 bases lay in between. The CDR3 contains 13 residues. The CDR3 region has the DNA TGTGCCAGTAGTCTTCGCGGGGACACTGAAGCTTTCTTT. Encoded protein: CASSLRGDTEAFF. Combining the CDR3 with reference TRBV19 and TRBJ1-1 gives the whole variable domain DGGITQSPKYLFRKEGQNVTLSCEQNLNHDAMYWYRQDPGQGLRLIYYSQIVNDFQKGDIAEGYSVSREKKESFPLTVTSAQKNPTAFYLCASSLRGDTEAFFGQGTRLTVV.

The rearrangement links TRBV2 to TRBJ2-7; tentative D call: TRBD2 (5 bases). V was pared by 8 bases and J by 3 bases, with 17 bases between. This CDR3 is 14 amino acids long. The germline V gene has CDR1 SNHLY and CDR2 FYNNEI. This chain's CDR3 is CASLKEEFNYEQYF. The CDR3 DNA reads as TGTGCCAGCCTCAAGGAGGAATTCAACTACGAGCAGTACTTC.

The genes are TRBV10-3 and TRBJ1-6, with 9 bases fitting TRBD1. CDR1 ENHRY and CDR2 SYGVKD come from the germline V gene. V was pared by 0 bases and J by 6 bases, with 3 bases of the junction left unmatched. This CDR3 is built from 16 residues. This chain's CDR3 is CAISESGQGTNSPLHF. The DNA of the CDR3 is TGTGCCATCAGTGAGTCTGGACAGGGGACTAATTCACCCCTCCACTTT.

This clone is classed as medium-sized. The CDR3 sequence is CASSFRLGQGSQPQHF. The CDR3 region has the DNA TGTGCCAGCAGTTTCCGTCTTGGACAGGGAAGTCAGCCCCAGCATTTT. This chain links TRBV28 with TRBJ1-5; 8 bases map to TRBD1. CDR3 length: 16 amino acids. Germline CDR1 MDHEN, CDR2 SYDVKM. V shed 3 bases, J shed 6 bases, and the junction held 10 bases outside the gene matches.

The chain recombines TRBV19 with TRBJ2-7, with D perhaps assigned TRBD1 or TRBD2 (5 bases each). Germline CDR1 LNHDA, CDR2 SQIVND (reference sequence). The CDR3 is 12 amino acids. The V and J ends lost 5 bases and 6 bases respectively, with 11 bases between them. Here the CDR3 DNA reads TGTGCCAGTAGTTTTGTTGGGGGCGAGCAGTACTTC. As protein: CASSFVGGEQYF. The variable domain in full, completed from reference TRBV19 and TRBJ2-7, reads DGGITQSPKYLFRKEGQNVTLSCEQNLNHDAMYWYRQDPGQGLRLIYYSQIVNDFQKGDIAEGYSVSREKKESFPLTVTSAQKNPTAFYLCASSFVGGEQYFGPGTRLTVT.

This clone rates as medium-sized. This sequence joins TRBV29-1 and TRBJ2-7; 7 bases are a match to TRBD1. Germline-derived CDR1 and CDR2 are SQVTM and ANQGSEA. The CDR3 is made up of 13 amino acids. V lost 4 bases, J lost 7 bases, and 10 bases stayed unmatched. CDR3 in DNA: TGCAGCGTTGCCGAGGGGGCGACGGGTGAGCAGTACTTC. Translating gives CSVAEGATGEQYF.

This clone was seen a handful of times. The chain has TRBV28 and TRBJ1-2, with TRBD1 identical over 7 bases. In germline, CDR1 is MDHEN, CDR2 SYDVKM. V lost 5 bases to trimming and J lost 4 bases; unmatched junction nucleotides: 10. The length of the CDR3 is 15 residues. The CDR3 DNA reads TGTGCCAGCAGTCGCATAGACAGGGATAGCTATGGCTACACCTTC. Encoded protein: CASSRIDRDSYGYTF.

The CDR3 loop reads CASSQRTGDSYEQYV. DNA for the CDR3: TGTGCCAGCAGCCAGCGGACAGGGGACTCCTACGAGCAGTACGTC. The J gene is TRBJ2-7, the V gene TRBV7-8, with TRBD1 matching 9 bases. This CDR3 has 15 amino acids. Trimming at V came to 5 bases and at J to 0 bases, leaving 5 bases not matched to a gene. CDR1 SGHVS and CDR2 FQNEAQ come from the germline V gene.

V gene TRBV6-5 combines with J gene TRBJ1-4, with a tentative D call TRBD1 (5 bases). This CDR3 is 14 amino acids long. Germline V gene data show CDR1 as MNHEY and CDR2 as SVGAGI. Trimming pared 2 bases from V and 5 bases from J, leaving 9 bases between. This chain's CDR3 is CASSYQGSNEKLFF. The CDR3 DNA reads TGTGCCAGCAGTTACCAGGGAAGCAATGAAAAACTGTTTTTT.

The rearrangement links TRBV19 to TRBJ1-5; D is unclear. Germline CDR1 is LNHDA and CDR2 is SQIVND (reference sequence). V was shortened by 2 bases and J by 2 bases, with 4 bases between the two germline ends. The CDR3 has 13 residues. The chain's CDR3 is CASSILGNQPQHF. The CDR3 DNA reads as TGTGCCAGTAGTATACTCGGCAATCAGCCCCAGCATTTT.

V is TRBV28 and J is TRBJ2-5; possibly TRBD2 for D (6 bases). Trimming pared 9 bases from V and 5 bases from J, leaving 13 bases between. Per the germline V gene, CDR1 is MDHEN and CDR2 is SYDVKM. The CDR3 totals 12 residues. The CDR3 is CASERAPETQYF. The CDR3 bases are TGTGCCAGTGAGCGGGCCCCGGAGACCCAGTACTTC.

The CDR3 reads CASTGQGVAGELFF. The CDR3 nucleotides read TGTGCCAGCACGGGACAGGGGGTAGCCGGGGAGCTGTTTTTT. The V and J genes are TRBV19 and TRBJ2-2, with 11 bases identical to TRBD1. Germline CDR1 is LNHDA and CDR2 is SQIVND (reference sequence). The CDR3 is 14 amino acids. Trimming at V came to 9 bases and at J to 6 bases, leaving 6 bases not matched to a gene.

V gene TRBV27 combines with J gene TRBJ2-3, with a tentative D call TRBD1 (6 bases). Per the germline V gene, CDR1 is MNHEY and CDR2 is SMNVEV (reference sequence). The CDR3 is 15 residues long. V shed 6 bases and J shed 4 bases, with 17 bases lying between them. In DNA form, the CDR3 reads TGTGCCAGCAGACCTCTGGGAGAGGGGGCAGATACGCAGTATTTT. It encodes CASRPLGEGADTQYF.

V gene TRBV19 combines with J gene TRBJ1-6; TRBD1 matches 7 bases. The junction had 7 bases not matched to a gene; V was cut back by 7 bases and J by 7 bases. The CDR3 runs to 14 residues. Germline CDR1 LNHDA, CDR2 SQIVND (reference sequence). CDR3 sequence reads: CASTSQGGNSPLHF. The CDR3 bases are TGTGCCAGTACCAGTCAGGGGGGCAATTCACCCCTCCACTTT.